This T cell receptor beta chain derives from a study of blood T cell repertoires in COVID-19. Study as a whole: The study drew acute and convalescent COVID-19 samples from the United States, Italy and Spain. The cDNA or gDNA used as material had been derived from T cells, B-cell-depleted T cells, or PBMCs.

Per the authors' pipeline: Reference gene primer amplification gave estimated nucleated cell counts. Sequencing used immunoSEQ multiplex PCR; TCRdb keeps in-frame clones, though not all of them. The V and J calls and clone size are taken from that table; D and trimming were inferred from the DNA. In the table there are 150,000 to 200,000 clones, roughly 88% of which are singletons. The receptor comes from a woman aged 80 or over with acute or convalescent COVID-19. The sample consisted of peripheral blood.

In nucleotides, the CDR3 is TGTGCCTGTATGATGCGGGACGCTGAAGCTTTCTTT. This encodes CACMMRDAEAFF. The chain joins TRBV30 to TRBJ1-1, with a weak D call TRBD1 (5 bases). Germline V gives CDR1 GTSNPN, CDR2 SVGIG (reference sequence). Trimming removed 6 bases from V and 6 bases from J, with 14 bases in between. The CDR3 has 12 residues.